The rows below give T cell receptor beta chains drawn from one sample of a study of cytomegalovirus exposure and HLA in healthy donors. Profiling relied on immunoSEQ multiplex PCR, and the TCRdb table lists in-frame clones only, not all of them. Among under 150,000 clones listed, about four fifths were seen once. The sequenced sample was PBMCs. The receptors shown here come from a woman aged 40 to 50 in good health and CMV-seronegative. CDR3s include the opening cysteine and the closing phenylalanine or tryptophan. A D gene is named only where the DNA matches it firmly. A row's size may be missing; if present it is once, few, many or a size class.

clone size	V gene	D gene	J gene	CDR3 DNA	CDR3 protein
NA	TRBV7-9	NA	TRBJ2-1	TGTGCCAGCAGCTTAAACAGCTTATCCTACAATGAGCAGTTCTTC	CASSLNSLSYNEQFF
NA	TRBV7-8	NA	TRBJ1-2	TGTGCCAGCAGCCTCGGTCGAAGCTACCCCTTC	CASSLGRSYPF
NA	TRBV10-3	NA	TRBJ2-7	TGTGCCATCAGTGACAGGGCCCCCTACGAGCAGTACTTC	CAISDRAPYEQYF
NA	TRBV4-1	NA	TRBJ1-2	TGCGCCAGCAGCCAAGGGTGGGGGACAACCGATTATGGCTACACCTTC	CASSQGWGTTDYGYTF
NA	TRBV19	TRBD1	TRBJ1-1	TGTGCCAGTAGTGCAGGGGGAGGGAACACTGAAGCTTTCTTT	CASSAGGGNTEAFF
NA	TRBV28	TRBD2	TRBJ2-4	TGTGCCAGCAGTTTAGGCGGAGCGTCCTCGGGGGGTCGGCCCAAAAACATTCAGTACTTC	CASSLGGASSGGRPKNIQYF
NA	TRBV7-9	TRBD1	TRBJ2-2	TGTGCCAGCACCCTGGGGACAGGGGATACCGGGGAGCTGTTTTTT	CASTLGTGDTGELFF
NA	TRBV7-3	TRBD2	TRBJ2-2	TGTGCCAGCAGCTTGGCATTGGGACTACCCGGGGAGCTGTTTTTT	CASSLALGLPGELFF
NA	TRBV6-5	NA	TRBJ1-2	TGTGCCAGCAGTTATAAGGCGACATATGGCTACACCTTC	CASSYKATYGYTF
NA	TRBV4-3	TRBD2	TRBJ2-5	TGCGCCAGCAGCCAAGTAGCGGGGCCCCAAGAGACCCAGTACTTC	CASSQVAGPQETQYF
NA	TRBV5-1	NA	TRBJ1-1	TGCGCCAGCAGCTTAAGGATCATCGGTGGGAGCACTGAAGCTTTCTTT	CASSLRIIGGSTEAFF
NA	TRBV2	TRBD1	TRBJ1-5	TGTGCCAGCACCAACTTGGGACAGGGAAGGGGTCAGCCCCAGCATTTT	CASTNLGQGRGQPQHF
NA	TRBV15	NA	TRBJ2-1	TGTGCCACCAGCAGAGAAAGGAGGGCCGTGGATGAGCAGTTCTTC	CATSRERRAVDEQFF
NA	TRBV15	TRBD1	TRBJ1-2	TGTGCCACCAGCGAAAACAGGGGGCGAAACTATGGCTACACCTTC	CATSENRGRNYGYTF
once	TRBV5-1	TRBD2	TRBJ2-5	TGCGCCAGCAGCTTGGAGCGCGGACTAGCGGGCGTTTACCAAGAGACCCAGTACTTC	CASSLERGLAGVYQETQYF
NA	TRBV6-6	TRBD2	TRBJ2-3	TGTGCCGGAGGGGCTAGCGGGAGTTCGGATACGCAGTATTTT	CAGGASGSSDTQYF
NA	TRBV6-5	TRBD1	TRBJ2-7	TGTGCCAGCAGACCAACCGGGACAGGGCCCTACGAGCAGTACTTC	CASRPTGTGPYEQYF